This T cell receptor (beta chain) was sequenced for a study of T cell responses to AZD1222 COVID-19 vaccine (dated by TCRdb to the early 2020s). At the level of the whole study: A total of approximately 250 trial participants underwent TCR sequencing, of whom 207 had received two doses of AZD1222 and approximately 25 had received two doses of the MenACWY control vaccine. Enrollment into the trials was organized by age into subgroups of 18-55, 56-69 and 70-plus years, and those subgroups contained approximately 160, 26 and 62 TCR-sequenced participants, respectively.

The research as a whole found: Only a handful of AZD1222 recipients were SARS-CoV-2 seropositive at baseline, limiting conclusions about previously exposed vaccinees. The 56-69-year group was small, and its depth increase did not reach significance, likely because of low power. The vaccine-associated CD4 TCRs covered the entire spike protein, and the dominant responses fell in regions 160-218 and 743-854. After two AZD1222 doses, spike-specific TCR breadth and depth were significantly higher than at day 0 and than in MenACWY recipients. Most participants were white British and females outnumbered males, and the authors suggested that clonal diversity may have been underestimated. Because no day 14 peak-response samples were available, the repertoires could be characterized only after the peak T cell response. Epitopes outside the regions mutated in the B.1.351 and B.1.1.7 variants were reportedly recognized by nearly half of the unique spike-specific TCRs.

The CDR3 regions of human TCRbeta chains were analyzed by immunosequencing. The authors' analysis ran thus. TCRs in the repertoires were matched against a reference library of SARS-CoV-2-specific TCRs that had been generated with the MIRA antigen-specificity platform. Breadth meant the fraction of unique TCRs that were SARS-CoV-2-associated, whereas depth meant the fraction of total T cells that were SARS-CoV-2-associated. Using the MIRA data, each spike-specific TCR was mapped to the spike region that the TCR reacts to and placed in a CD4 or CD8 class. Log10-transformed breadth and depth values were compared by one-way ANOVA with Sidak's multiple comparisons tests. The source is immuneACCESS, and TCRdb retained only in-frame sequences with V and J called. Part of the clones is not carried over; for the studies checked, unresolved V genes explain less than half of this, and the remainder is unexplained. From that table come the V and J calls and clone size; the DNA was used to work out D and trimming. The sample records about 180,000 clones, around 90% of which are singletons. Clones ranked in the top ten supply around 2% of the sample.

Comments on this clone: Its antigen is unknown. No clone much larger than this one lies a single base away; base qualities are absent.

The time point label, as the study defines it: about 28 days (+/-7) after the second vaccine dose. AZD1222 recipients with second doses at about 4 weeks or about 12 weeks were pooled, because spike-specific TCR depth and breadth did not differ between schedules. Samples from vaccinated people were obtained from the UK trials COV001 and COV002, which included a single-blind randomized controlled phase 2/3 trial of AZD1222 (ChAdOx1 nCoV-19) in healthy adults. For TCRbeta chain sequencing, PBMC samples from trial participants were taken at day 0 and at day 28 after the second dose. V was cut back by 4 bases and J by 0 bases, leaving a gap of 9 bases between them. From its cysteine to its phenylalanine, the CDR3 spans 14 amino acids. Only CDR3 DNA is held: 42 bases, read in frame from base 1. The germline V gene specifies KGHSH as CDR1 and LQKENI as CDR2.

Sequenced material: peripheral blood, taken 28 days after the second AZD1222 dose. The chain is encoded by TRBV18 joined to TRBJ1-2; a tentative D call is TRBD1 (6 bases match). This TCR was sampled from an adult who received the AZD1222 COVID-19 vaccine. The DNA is TGTGCCAGCTCACAGGGGGAAGCTAACTATGGCTACACCTTC. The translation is CASSQGEANYGYTF.